A single sample is the source of the 16 T cell receptor beta chains below, sequenced in a study of T cell repertoires in cytomegalovirus infection. TCRdb re-called the reads with MiXCR, one entry per CDR3 protein. The sample holds fewer than 650,000 distinct CDR3 sequences; roughly 42% are singletons and the top ten take 48%. Their antigens are not known. Source: cultured PBMCs, taken from culture after CMV antigen stimulation. These receptors originate from a human donor in good health (CMV status not recorded). Some clones in this sample may be carry-over from other donors' samples.

V usage is TRBV7-8 and J usage is TRBJ1-5, with 10 bases fitting TRBD1. The CDR3 covers 16 residues. Germline CDR1 reads SGHVS; CDR2 reads FQNEAQ. With 6 bases clipped from V and 4 bases from J, the junction kept 9 bases outside the gene matches. CDR3 protein: CASRSGTGARNQPQHF. CDR3 in DNA: TGTGCCAGCAGGTCTGGGACAGGGGCCCGTAATCAGCCCCAGCATTTT.

This clonotype has a handful of counts. V and J are TRBV7-2 and TRBJ2-6; D uncertain. CDR3 length equals 16 residues. Looked up from germline, CDR1 is SGHTA and CDR2 is FQGNSA. The germline V and J ends were trimmed by 5 bases and 3 bases, with 14 bases remaining between them. The chain's CDR3 is CASSPTAIGGANVLTF. DNA for the CDR3: TGTGCCAGCAGCCCCACCGCAATCGGTGGGGCCAACGTCCTGACTTTC.

The chain carries TRBV7-2 and TRBJ1-2, with unresolved D. This CDR3 is 14 amino acids long. The germline gives CDR1 SGHTA, CDR2 FQGNSA. Trimming left V 1 base short and J 4 bases short, with 10 bases between. CDR3 nucleotide sequence: TGTGCCAGCAGCTTAGGATCGACGGTCTATGGCTACACCTTC. Translating it yields CASSLGSTVYGYTF. The full variable domain, its missing parts supplied by reference TRBV7-2 and TRBJ1-2, is GAGVSQSPSNKVTEKGKDVELRCDPISGHTALYWYRQSLGQGLEFLIYFQGNSAPDKSGLPSDRFSAERTGGSVSTLTIQRTQQEDSAVYLCASSLGSTVYGYTFGSGTRLTVV.

With respect to this clonotype: The junction and the germline gene differ at one end; a read error may be behind it. This sequence joins TRBV7-9 and TRBJ2-4, with TRBD1 as a possible D gene (6 bases). The CDR3 length is 14 residues. CDR1 SEHNR and CDR2 FQNEAQ come from the germline V gene (reference sequence). The CDR3 coding sequence is TGTGCCAGCAGCTTACGGGATGAGACAGGCTTTCCTCAGTTC. It specifies CASSLRDETGFPQF.

This clonotype was seen only a few times. The chain joins TRBV12-3 or TRBV12-4 to TRBJ2-2; the match to TRBD2 covers 8 bases. J lost 7 bases, V lost 11 bases, and 9 bases had no gene match. The CDR3 extends over 13 amino acids. The CDR3 loop is CAGAAGGHGELFF. The CDR3 DNA reads as TGTGCCGGAGCCGCGGGGGGCCACGGGGAGCTGTTTTTT.

This clonotype appeared a few times. The chain carries TRBV12-3 or TRBV12-4 and TRBJ2-6; TRBD2 agrees at 8 bases. The CDR3 extends over 17 amino acids. V gave up 4 bases and J gave up 0 bases; unmatched junction bases: 5. As DNA, the CDR3 is TGTGCCAGCAGTTCTCGCGGGAGGCTCTCTGGGGCCAACGTCCTGACTTTC. Translating gives CASSSRGRLSGANVLTF.

This clonotype was observed a few times. This chain joins TRBV27 and TRBJ2-5; unclear D gene. Trimming removed 5 bases from V and 5 bases from J, with 15 bases in between. The CDR3 runs to 14 residues. The germline CDR1 and CDR2 sequences are MNHEY and SMNVEV (reference sequence). As DNA, the CDR3 is TGTGCCAGCAGTCCCTATCCTACCGGGGAGACCCAGTACTTC. This gives the protein CASSPYPTGETQYF.

The chain has TRBV12-3 or TRBV12-4 and TRBJ1-2, with 7 bases matching TRBD1. The trim removed 6 bases at V and 2 bases at J, leaving 9 bases unmatched. The CDR3 sequence is 15 residues long. CDR3 in amino acids: CASSSYRGGNYGYTF. CDR3 nucleotides: TGTGCCAGCAGCTCCTACAGGGGAGGAAACTATGGCTACACCTTC.

The table lists this clonotype with a few counts. The chain employs TRBV12-3 or TRBV12-4 and TRBJ2-5; D possibly corresponds to TRBD2 (5 bases). Trimming took 3 bases from V and 8 from J, leaving 13 bases between them. This CDR3 is built from 13 residues. The CDR3 nucleotides are TGTGCCAGCAGTTTCACTAGTCCAGAAACCCAGTACTTC. The encoded protein is CASSFTSPETQYF.

The chain links TRBV4-3 to TRBJ2-2; TRBD1 is a possible D gene (5 bases). This CDR3 spans 15 amino acids. V was shortened by 5 bases and J by 1 base, with 11 bases between the two germline ends. Germline assignment: CDR1 LGHNA and CDR2 YSLEER. CDR3 residues: CASSRTIGNTGELFF. The CDR3 nucleotides are TGCGCCAGCAGCAGGACAATTGGGAACACCGGGGAGCTGTTTTTT.

This chain joins TRBV7-2 and TRBJ2-1; 15 nucleotides agree with TRBD2. The V and J ends lost 6 bases and 9 bases, in that order; junction bases with no gene match: 6. In germline, CDR1 is SGHTA, CDR2 FQGNSA. The CDR3 sequence is 15 residues long. CDR3 sequence reads: CASRRTSGGAVEQFF. The CDR3 DNA reads as TGTGCCAGCAGGCGGACTAGCGGGGGGGCGGTTGAGCAGTTCTTC. Using reference TRBV7-2 and TRBJ2-1 for the parts outside the CDR3, the full variable domain is GAGVSQSPSNKVTEKGKDVELRCDPISGHTALYWYRQSLGQGLEFLIYFQGNSAPDKSGLPSDRFSAERTGGSVSTLTIQRTQQEDSAVYLCASRRTSGGAVEQFFGPGTRLTVL.

V and J are TRBV5-5 and TRBJ2-7; either TRBD1 or TRBD2 may supply D (5 bases each). The CDR3 contains 17 residues. V lost 2 bases and J lost 9, with 27 bases in between. CDR1 and CDR2 (germline): SGHKS, YYEKEE (reference sequence). The CDR3 protein is CASSFFRGQQRLRGQYF. Here the CDR3 DNA reads TGTGCCAGCAGCTTTTTCCGGGGCCAACAGCGCCTACGAGGGCAGTACTTC.

This clonotype was seen many times. The rearrangement joins TRBV5-6 to TRBJ2-5; D perhaps matches TRBD1 (6 bases). The germline V gene has CDR1 SGHDT and CDR2 YYEEEE. The CDR3 spans 14 residues. V was shortened by 4 bases and J by 1 base, with 11 bases between the two germline ends. The CDR3 is CASSAGQLQETQYF. The CDR3 DNA follows: TGTGCCAGCAGCGCCGGACAGCTCCAAGAGACCCAGTACTTC.

This chain uses TRBV12-3 or TRBV12-4 with TRBJ2-1; TRBD1 matches at 7 bases. The V segment lost 8 bases and the J segment 2 bases; nucleotides outside the gene matches: 12. The CDR3 runs 16 residues. The chain's CDR3 is CASRSETGRTYNEQFF. The DNA of the CDR3 is TGTGCCAGCCGTTCAGAGACAGGGCGCACCTACAATGAGCAGTTCTTC.

This clonotype came up once. This chain links TRBV28 with TRBJ1-1; possible D gene TRBD1, 6 bases. The CDR3 covers 14 residues. Germline CDR1 and CDR2: MDHEN and SYDVKM. V was cut by 6 bases and J by 3 bases, with 14 bases left in between. This CDR3 is CASRPGHQDTEAFF. The CDR3 nucleotides are TGTGCCAGCAGGCCGGGACACCAGGACACTGAAGCTTTCTTT.

The chain has TRBV29-1 and TRBJ1-1; no firm D call. CDR1 is SQVTM and CDR2 is ANQGSEA in the germline V gene. The V end was cut by 4 bases, the J end by 4 bases, with 16 bases between. The CDR3 runs 14 residues. The CDR3 bases are TGCAGCGTTGGATCCACCAGGTCGGGCACTGAAGCTTTCTTT. The encoded protein is CSVGSTRSGTEAFF.